This T cell receptor beta chain was identified during a study of cytomegalovirus exposure and HLA in healthy donors. Trimming shortened V by 0 bases and J by 3 bases, and 8 bases separated the two germline ends. This CDR3 spans 14 amino acids. The germline V gene has CDR1 SNHLY and CDR2 FYNNEI. With respect to this clone: Its cognate antigen is unknown.

This PCR relied on a set of 60 Vbeta primers and 13 Jbeta primers. Sequenced by immunoSEQ multiplex PCR; TCRdb stores in-frame clones only, minus some. This sample has 160,000 or so clones, with 82% found just once. Overall study findings and caveats: Donor immune exposure was known only as CMV serostatus.

This chain joins TRBV2 and TRBJ1-2; unclear D gene. The source material was PBMCs. The clonotype originates from a man over 45 in good health and CMV-seropositive. CDR3 in DNA: TGTGCCAGCAGTGAAGCCTCGGAGTACTATGGCTACACCTTC. Amino acid sequence: CASSEASEYYGYTF.